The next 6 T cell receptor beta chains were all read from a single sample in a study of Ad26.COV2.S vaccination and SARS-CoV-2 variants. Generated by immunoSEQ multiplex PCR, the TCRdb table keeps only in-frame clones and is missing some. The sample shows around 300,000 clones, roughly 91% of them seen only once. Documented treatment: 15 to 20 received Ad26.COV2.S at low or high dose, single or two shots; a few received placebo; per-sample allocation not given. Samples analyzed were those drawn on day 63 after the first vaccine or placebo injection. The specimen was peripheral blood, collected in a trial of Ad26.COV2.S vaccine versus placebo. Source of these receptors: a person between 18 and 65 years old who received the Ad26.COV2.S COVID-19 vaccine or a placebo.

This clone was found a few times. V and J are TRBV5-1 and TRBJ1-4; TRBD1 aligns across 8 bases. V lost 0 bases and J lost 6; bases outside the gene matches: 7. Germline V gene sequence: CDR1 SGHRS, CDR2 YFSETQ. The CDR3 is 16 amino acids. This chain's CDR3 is CASSLDRGEADEKLFF. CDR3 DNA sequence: TGCGCCAGCAGCTTGGACAGGGGGGAAGCTGATGAAAAACTGTTTTTT.

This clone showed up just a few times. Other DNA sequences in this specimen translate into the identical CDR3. Here the CDR3 reads CASNSGEGQPQHF. CDR3 nucleotides: TGTGCCAGCAACTCAGGGGAGGGTCAGCCCCAGCATTTT. The V call is TRBV27, the J call TRBJ1-5, with D possibly being TRBD1 (6 bases). The V end was cut by 7 bases, the J end by 6 bases, with 13 bases between. The CDR3 has 13 residues. Germline CDR1 is MNHEY and CDR2 is SMNVEV (reference sequence).

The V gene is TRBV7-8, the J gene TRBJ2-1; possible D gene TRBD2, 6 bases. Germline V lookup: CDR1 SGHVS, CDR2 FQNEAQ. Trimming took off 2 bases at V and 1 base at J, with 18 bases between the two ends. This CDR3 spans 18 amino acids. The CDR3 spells CASSLREWREASYNEQFF. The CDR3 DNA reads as TGTGCCAGCAGCTTAAGGGAGTGGAGGGAGGCTTCCTACAATGAGCAGTTCTTC.

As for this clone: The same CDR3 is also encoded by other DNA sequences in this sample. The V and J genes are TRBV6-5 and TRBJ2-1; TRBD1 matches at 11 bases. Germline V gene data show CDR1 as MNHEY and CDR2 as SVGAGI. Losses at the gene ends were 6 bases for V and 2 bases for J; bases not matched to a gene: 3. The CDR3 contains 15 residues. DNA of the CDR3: TGTGCCAGCAGCTCGGACAGGGGGCCCTACAATGAGCAGTTCTTC. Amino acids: CASSSDRGPYNEQFF.

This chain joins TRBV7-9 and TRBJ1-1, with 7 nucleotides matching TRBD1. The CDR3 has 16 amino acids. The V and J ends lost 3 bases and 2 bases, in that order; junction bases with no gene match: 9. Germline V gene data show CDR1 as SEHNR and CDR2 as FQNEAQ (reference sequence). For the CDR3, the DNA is TGTGCCAGCAGCTTGATTTTAGGGACAGCTAACACTGAAGCTTTCTTT. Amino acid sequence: CASSLILGTANTEAFF.

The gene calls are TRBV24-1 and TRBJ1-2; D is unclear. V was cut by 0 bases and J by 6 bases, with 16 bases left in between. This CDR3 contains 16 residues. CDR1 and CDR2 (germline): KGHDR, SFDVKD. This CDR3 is CATSDLAIVDGDGYTF. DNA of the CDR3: TGTGCCACCAGTGATTTGGCGATCGTGGACGGAGATGGCTACACCTTC.